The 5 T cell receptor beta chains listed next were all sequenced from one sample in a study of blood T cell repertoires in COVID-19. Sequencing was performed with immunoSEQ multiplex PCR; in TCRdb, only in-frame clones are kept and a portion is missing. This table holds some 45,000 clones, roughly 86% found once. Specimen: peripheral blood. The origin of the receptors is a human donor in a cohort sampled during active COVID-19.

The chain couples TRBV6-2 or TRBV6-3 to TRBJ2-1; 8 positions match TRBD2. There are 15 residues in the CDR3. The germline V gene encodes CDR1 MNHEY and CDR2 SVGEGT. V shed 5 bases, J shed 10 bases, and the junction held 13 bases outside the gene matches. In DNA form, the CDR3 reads TGTGCCAGCAGTACCGGGGGGGGACCACCCAGGGAGCAGTTCTTC. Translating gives CASSTGGGPPREQFF.

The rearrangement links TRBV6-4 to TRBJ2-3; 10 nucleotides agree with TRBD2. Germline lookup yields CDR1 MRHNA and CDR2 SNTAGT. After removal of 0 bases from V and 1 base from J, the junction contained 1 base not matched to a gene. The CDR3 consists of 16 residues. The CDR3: CASSDSSGGGTDTQYF. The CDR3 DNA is TGTGCCAGCAGTGACTCGAGCGGGGGGGGCACAGATACGCAGTATTTT.

CDR3 coding DNA: TGTGCCTGGAGTCTCCTGGTTGGCGAGACCCAGTACTTC. Protein product: CAWSLLVGETQYF. The chain carries TRBV30 and TRBJ2-5, with D hard to call. There are 13 residues in the CDR3. The germline V gene has CDR1 GTSNPN and CDR2 SVGIG (reference sequence). V lost 2 bases and J 5 bases, leaving 12 bases between the germline ends.

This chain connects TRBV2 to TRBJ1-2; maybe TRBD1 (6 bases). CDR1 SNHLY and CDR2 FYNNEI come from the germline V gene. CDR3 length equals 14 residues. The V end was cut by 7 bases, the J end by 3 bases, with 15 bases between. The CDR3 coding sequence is TGTGCCAGCAATAACCAGGGGTCGGACTATGGCTACACCTTC. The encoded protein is CASNNQGSDYGYTF.

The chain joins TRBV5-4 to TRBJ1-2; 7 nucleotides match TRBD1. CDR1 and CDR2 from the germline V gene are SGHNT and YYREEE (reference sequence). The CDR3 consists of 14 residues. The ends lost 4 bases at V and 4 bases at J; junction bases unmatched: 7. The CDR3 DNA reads TGTGCCAGCAGCCCGCTCCAGGGGGGCTATGGCTACACCTTC. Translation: CASSPLQGGYGYTF.